These 14 T cell receptor beta chains originate from one sample sequenced in a study of blood T cell repertoires in COVID-19. Method: immunoSEQ multiplex PCR; TCRdb's copy keeps in-frame clones and lacks some. The table has about 160,000 clones, around four fifths seen once. The sequenced sample consisted of peripheral blood. The receptors originated from a man between 65 and 79 years old with acute or convalescent COVID-19.

V and J are TRBV28 and TRBJ1-5; D unclear. CDR3 size: 15 residues. Germline values: CDR1 MDHEN, CDR2 SYDVKM. The V end lost 3 bases, the J end lost 2 bases, and 11 bases lay between the germline ends. The CDR3 coding sequence is TGTGCCAGCAGTTTGAGGGCCTGGGGCAATCAGCCCCAGCATTTT. Protein: CASSLRAWGNQPQHF.

The chain uses TRBV5-1 and TRBJ1-1; 7 nucleotides line up with TRBD1. The CDR3 extends over 14 amino acids. The junction had 6 bases not matched to a gene; V was cut back by 4 bases and J by 3 bases. Germline V gene data show CDR1 as SGHRS and CDR2 as YFSETQ. CDR3 DNA sequence: TGCGCCAGCAGCCCTGAGGGGGCGGACACTGAAGCTTTCTTT. Translation: CASSPEGADTEAFF.

This rearrangement joins TRBV7-9 to TRBJ2-7; D not certain. Trimming removed 1 base from V and 2 bases from J, with 15 bases in between. Germline CDR1 reads SEHNR; CDR2 reads FQNEAQ (reference sequence). The CDR3 runs 16 residues. The CDR3: CASSLGGRTNPYEQYF. The CDR3 region has the DNA TGTGCCAGCAGCTTAGGAGGCCGTACTAACCCCTACGAGCAGTACTTC.

The V and J genes are TRBV5-1 and TRBJ1-6; D not resolved. Germline loops: CDR1 SGHRS, CDR2 YFSETQ. Trimming took 0 bases from V and 0 from J, leaving 10 bases between them. This CDR3 spans 17 amino acids. This CDR3 reads CASSLGRASSYNSPLHF. The CDR3 DNA reads TGCGCCAGCAGCTTGGGGCGGGCGAGCTCCTATAATTCACCCCTCCACTTT.

As to this clone: Other DNA sequences in this sample translate to the same CDR3. The rearrangement links TRBV24-1 to TRBJ2-1; perhaps TRBD2 as D (5 bases). V shed 5 bases and J shed 7 bases, with 8 bases lying between them. Germline loops: CDR1 KGHDR, CDR2 SFDVKD. The CDR3 has 12 amino acids. CDR3 region: CATSVGGNEQFF. The CDR3 coding sequence is TGTGCCACCAGTGTCGGCGGGAATGAGCAGTTCTTC.

V usage is TRBV30 and J usage is TRBJ2-4, with 8 bases aligning to TRBD2. CDR3 length equals 15 residues. CDR1 and CDR2 from the germline V gene are GTSNPN and SVGIG (reference sequence). V shed 0 bases, J shed 7 bases, and the junction held 8 bases outside the gene matches. CDR3 region: CAWSVAGGAGNIQYF. CDR3 coding DNA: TGTGCCTGGAGTGTAGCCGGGGGGGCCGGGAACATTCAGTACTTC. Full variable domain (missing parts from reference TRBV30 and TRBJ2-4): SQTIHQWPATLVQPVGSPLSLECTVEGTSNPNLYWYRQAAGRGLQLLFYSVGIGQISSEVPQNLSASRPQDRQFILSSKKLLLSDSGFYLCAWSVAGGAGNIQYFGAGTRLSVL.

The chain links TRBV4-1 to TRBJ1-1; D remains unclear. This CDR3 is built from 13 residues. The V gene lost 4 bases and the J gene lost 4 bases, with 10 bases spanning the gap. Germline CDR1 MGHRA, CDR2 YSYEKL. CDR3 in DNA: TGCGCCAGCAGCCGAGGTGGAATCACTGAAGCTTTCTTT. It codes for CASSRGGITEAFF.

This chain uses TRBV7-2 with TRBJ2-2, with D tentatively TRBD2 (7 bases). V was clipped by 7 bases and J by 2 bases, with 11 bases between them. CDR1 is SGHTA, CDR2 FQGNSA, per germline. This CDR3 spans 14 amino acids. CDR3 DNA sequence: TGTGCCAGCACCGGGGGGCGCAACACCGGGGAGCTGTTTTTT. Translating it yields CASTGGRNTGELFF.

The chain uses TRBV28 and TRBJ2-1; 8 positions match TRBD2. Germline assignment: CDR1 MDHEN and CDR2 SYDVKM. V was pared by 7 bases and J by 4 bases, with 6 bases of the junction left unmatched. The CDR3 runs to 14 residues. The CDR3 protein is CASTPGTRYNEQFF. For the CDR3, the DNA is TGTGCCAGCACACCCGGGACTAGATACAATGAGCAGTTCTTC.

V usage is TRBV19 and J usage is TRBJ2-7; tentative D call: TRBD1 (5 bases). The ends were cut back, 10 bases at V and 2 bases at J, with 15 bases in the middle. Germline loops: CDR1 LNHDA, CDR2 SQIVND (reference sequence). The CDR3 covers 13 residues. In nucleotides, the CDR3 is TGTGCCACCAAGGGGCCCTCAACCTACGAGCAGTACTTC. It yields the protein CATKGPSTYEQYF.

J is TRBJ2-2 and V is TRBV9, with TRBD2 identical over 7 bases. V gave up 3 bases and J gave up 5 bases; unmatched junction bases: 7. The germline V gene encodes CDR1 SGDLS and CDR2 YYNGEE. CDR3 length: 15 residues. CDR3 residues: CASSETSSLTGELFF. In DNA, the CDR3 is TGTGCCAGCAGCGAGACTAGCAGTTTGACCGGGGAGCTGTTTTTT.

This clone showed up just a few times. The CDR3 DNA follows: TGTGCCAGCGAAGTAACAGGGTACACTGAAGCTTTCTTT. Its translation is CASEVTGYTEAFF. The chain uses TRBV6-5 and TRBJ1-1, with D possibly being TRBD1 (6 bases). Germline V gene sequence: CDR1 MNHEY, CDR2 SVGAGI. Trimming cost V 8 bases and J 3 bases, with 13 bases left between them. The CDR3 loop spans 13 amino acids.

The rearrangement joins TRBV6-5 to TRBJ1-2, with 7 positions matching TRBD1. The ends lost 6 bases at V and 5 bases at J; junction bases unmatched: 6. Germline values: CDR1 MNHEY, CDR2 SVGAGI. This CDR3 region has 13 residues. The CDR3 coding sequence is TGTGCCAGCAGCCAGACAGGGCTGTATGGCTACACCTTC. Translation: CASSQTGLYGYTF.

This clone was observed once. The rearrangement uses TRBV6-5 and TRBJ2-6; 7 bases line up with TRBD1. Trimming removed 6 bases from V and 0 bases from J; junction bases left unmatched: 2. The V gene's germline CDR1 is MNHEY and CDR2 SVGAGI. This CDR3 is built from 15 residues. This chain's CDR3 is CASSDRVSGANVLTF. The CDR3 nucleotides read TGTGCCAGCAGCGACAGGGTCTCTGGGGCCAACGTCCTGACTTTC.